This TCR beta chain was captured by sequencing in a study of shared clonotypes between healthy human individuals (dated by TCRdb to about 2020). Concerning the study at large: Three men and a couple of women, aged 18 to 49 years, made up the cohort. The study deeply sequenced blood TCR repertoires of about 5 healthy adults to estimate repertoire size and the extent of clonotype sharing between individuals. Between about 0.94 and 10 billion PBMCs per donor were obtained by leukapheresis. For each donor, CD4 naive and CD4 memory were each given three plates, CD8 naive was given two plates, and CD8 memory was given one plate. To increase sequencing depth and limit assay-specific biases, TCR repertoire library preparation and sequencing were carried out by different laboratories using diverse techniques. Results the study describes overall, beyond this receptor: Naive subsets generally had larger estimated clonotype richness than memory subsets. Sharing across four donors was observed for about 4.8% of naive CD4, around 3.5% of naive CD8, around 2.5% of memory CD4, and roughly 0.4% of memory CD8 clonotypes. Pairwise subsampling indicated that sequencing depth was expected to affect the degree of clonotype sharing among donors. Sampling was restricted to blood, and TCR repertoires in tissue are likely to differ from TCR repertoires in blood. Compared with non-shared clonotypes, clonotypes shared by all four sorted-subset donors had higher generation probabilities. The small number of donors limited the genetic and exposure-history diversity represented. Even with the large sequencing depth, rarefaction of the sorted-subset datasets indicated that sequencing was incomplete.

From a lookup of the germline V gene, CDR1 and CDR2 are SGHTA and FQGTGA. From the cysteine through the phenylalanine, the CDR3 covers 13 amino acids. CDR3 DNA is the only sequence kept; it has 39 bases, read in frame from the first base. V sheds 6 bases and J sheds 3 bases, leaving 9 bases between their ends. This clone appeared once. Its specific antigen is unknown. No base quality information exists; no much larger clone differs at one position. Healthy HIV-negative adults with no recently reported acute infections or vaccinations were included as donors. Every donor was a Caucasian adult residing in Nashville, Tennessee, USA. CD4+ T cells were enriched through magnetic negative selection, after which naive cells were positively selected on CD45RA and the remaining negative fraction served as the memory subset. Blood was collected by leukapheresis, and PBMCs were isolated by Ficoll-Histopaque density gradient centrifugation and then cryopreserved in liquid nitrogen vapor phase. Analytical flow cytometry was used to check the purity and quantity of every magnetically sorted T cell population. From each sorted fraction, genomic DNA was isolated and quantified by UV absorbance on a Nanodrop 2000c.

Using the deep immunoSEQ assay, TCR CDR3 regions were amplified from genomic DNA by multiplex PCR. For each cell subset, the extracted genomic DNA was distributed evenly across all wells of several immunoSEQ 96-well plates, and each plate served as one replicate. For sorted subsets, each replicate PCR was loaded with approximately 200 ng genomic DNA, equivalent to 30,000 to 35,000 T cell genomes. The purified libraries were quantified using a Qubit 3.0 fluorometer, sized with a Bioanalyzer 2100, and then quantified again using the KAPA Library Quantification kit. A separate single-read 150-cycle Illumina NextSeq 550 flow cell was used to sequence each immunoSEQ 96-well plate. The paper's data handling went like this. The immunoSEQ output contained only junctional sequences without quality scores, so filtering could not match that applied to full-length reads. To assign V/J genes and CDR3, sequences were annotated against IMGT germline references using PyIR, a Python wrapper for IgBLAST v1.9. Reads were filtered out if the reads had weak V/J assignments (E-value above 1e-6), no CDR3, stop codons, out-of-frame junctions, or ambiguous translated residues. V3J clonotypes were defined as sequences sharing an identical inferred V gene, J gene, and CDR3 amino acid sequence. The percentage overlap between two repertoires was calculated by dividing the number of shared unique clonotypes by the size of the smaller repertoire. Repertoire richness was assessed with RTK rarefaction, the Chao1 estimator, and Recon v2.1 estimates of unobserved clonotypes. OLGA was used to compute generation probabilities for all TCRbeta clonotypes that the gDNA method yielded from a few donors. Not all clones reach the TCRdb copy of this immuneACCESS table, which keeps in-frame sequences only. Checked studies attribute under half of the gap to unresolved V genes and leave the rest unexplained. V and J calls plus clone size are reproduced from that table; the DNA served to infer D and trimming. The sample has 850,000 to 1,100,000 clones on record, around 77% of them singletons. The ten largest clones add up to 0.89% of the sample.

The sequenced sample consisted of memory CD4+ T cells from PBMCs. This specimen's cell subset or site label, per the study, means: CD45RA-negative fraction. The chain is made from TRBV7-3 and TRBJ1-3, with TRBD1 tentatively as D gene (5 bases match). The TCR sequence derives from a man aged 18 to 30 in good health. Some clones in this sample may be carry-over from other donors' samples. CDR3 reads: CASSQGYGNTIYF. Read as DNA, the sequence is TGTGCCAGCAGTCAGGGATATGGAAACACCATATATTTT. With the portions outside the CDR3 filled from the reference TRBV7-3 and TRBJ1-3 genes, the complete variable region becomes GAGVSQTPSNKVTEKGKYVELRCDPISGHTALYWYRQSLGQGPEFLIYFQGTGAADDSGLPNDRFFAVRPEGSVSTLKIQRTERGDSAVYLCASSQGYGNTIYFGEGSWLTVV.